These T cell receptor beta chains were read from a single sample in a study of shared clonotypes between healthy human individuals. The method was immunoSEQ multiplex PCR; TCRdb's version includes in-frame clones alone and lacks a portion of them. The table shows about 2 million clones, with about 95% occurring only once. Input material: naive CD8+ T cells sorted from blood. The receptors here all came from a man aged 18 to 30 in good health. The CDR3 runs from the conserved cysteine through the conserved F or W. A D gene is named only where the DNA matches it firmly. Expanded clones get a size class; other rows say once, few or many, or leave the size out.

TRBV28	TRBJ2-3	-	-	CASSLVGLLTDTQYF	TGTGCCAGCTCCTTAGTGGGGCTGCTCACAGATACGCAGTATTTT
TRBV6-5	TRBJ2-7	-	-	CASSPDHSDVYEQYF	TGTGCCAGCAGTCCGGACCATTCCGACGTGTACGAGCAGTACTTC
TRBV6-5	TRBJ2-7	-	once	CASSPLKGYYEQYF	TGTGCCAGCAGCCCCCTTAAAGGGTACTACGAGCAGTACTTC
TRBV28	TRBJ1-1	-	-	CATLPPLDTEAFF	TGTGCCACTCTACCTCCTTTGGACACTGAAGCTTTCTTT
TRBV4-1	TRBJ2-5	-	-	CASSQEIAPLTGTEETQYF	TGCGCCAGCAGCCAAGAAATCGCCCCTTTAACCGGGACTGAAGAGACCCAGTACTTC
TRBV6-5	TRBJ2-1	-	once	CASSITSSYNEQFF	TGTGCCAGCAGTATTACTTCCTCCTACAATGAGCAGTTCTTC
TRBV2	TRBJ2-3	-	-	CARREESTDTQYF	TGTGCCAGAAGAGAAGAGAGCACAGATACGCAGTATTTT
TRBV5-1	TRBJ2-3	TRBD2	-	CASSPGTTSTDTQYF	TGCGCCAGCAGCCCCGGGACTACTAGCACAGATACGCAGTATTTT
TRBV4-1	TRBJ1-2	TRBD1	once	CASSQEGGAFYGYTF	TGCGCCAGCAGCCAAGAAGGGGGCGCTTTCTATGGCTACACCTTC
TRBV5-1	TRBJ2-5	TRBD2	once	CASSLAFSGRVSRETQYF	TGCGCCAGCAGCTTGGCCTTCAGCGGGAGGGTGAGTAGGGAGACCCAGTACTTC
TRBV27	TRBJ2-7	TRBD2	-	CASSSLQAGGQDEQYF	TGTGCCAGCAGTTCCCTCCAAGCGGGAGGGCAGGACGAGCAGTACTTC
TRBV9	TRBJ2-7	TRBD2	-	CASSVGGGRAYEQYF	TGTGCCAGCAGCGTAGGCGGCGGGAGGGCCTACGAGCAGTACTTC
TRBV11-2	TRBJ1-1	-	once	CASSLGGRNTEAFF	TGTGCCAGCAGCTTAGGAGGCCGGAACACTGAAGCTTTCTTT
TRBV4-1	TRBJ2-7	-	-	CASSPGTHYEQYF	TGCGCCAGCAGCCCCGGGACCCACTACGAGCAGTACTTC
TRBV6-1	TRBJ2-3	TRBD1	-	CASSGDRGRQDTQYF	TGTGCCAGCAGTGGTGACAGGGGGCGTCAAGATACGCAGTATTTT
TRBV11-2	TRBJ1-2	-	-	CASRGGQGLDGYTF	TGTGCCAGCAGGGGAGGGCAGGGCCTTGATGGCTACACCTTC
TRBV29-1	TRBJ1-1	-	-	CSVVHQGYTEAFF	TGCAGCGTTGTTCATCAAGGTTACACTGAAGCTTTCTTT
TRBV9	TRBJ2-2	-	few	CASSAGLSGELFF	TGTGCCAGCAGCGCGGGTTTGTCCGGGGAGCTGTTTTTT
TRBV2	TRBJ2-7	-	-	CASRTTGTYEQYF	TGTGCCAGCAGAACTACAGGGACCTACGAGCAGTACTTC
TRBV5-8	TRBJ2-7	-	once	CASSLVAVSSYEQYF	TGTGCCAGCAGCTTGGTGGCAGTGAGCTCCTACGAGCAGTACTTC
TRBV28	TRBJ2-2	-	-	CASSFFGTGELFF	TGTGCCAGCAGTTTCTTTGGAACCGGGGAGCTGTTTTTT
TRBV9	TRBJ1-1	-	-	CASSPPTGNAEAFF	TGTGCCAGCAGCCCCCCTACGGGGAACGCTGAAGCTTTCTTT
TRBV30	TRBJ2-5	-	-	CAWSVYSLPQETQYF	TGTGCCTGGAGTGTGTACAGCCTTCCTCAAGAGACCCAGTACTTC
TRBV2	TRBJ1-5	-	-	CASSDGTQPDQPQHF	TGTGCCAGCAGTGATGGGACTCAGCCGGATCAGCCCCAGCATTTT
TRBV7-9	TRBJ2-7	-	-	CASSLAFLDPTEQYF	TGTGCCAGCAGCTTAGCGTTCCTTGACCCCACCGAGCAGTACTTC
TRBV6-1	TRBJ2-5	-	-	CASSEALGVQETQYF	TGTGCCAGCAGTGAAGCGCTTGGTGTCCAAGAGACCCAGTACTTC
TRBV5-1	TRBJ2-2	-	-	CASSLVGPGELFF	TGCGCCAGCAGCTTGGTAGGGCCCGGGGAGCTGTTTTTT
TRBV7-9	TRBJ2-3	-	-	CASSLGANTQYF	TGTGCCAGCAGCTTAGGGGCCAATACGCAGTATTTT
TRBV25-1	TRBJ2-6	-	-	CASSEWGESGANVLTF	TGTGCCAGCAGTGAATGGGGGGAGTCTGGGGCCAACGTCCTGACTTTC
TRBV6-5	TRBJ2-7	-	-	CASSLDPLGNEQYF	TGTGCCAGCAGTCTCGACCCGCTGGGGAACGAGCAGTACTTC
TRBV5-4	TRBJ1-2	-	-	CASSRWTEGNYGYTF	TGTGCCAGCAGCAGGTGGACAGAGGGTAACTATGGCTACACCTTC
TRBV28	TRBJ2-7	TRBD1	-	CASSFLPGQAYEQYF	TGTGCCAGCAGTTTCCTTCCGGGACAGGCCTACGAGCAGTACTTC
TRBV2	TRBJ2-7	-	few	CASLQGYEQYF	TGTGCCAGCCTTCAGGGTTACGAGCAGTACTTC
TRBV29-1	TRBJ2-5	TRBD2	-	CSVEGLAGGGQETQYF	TGCAGCGTTGAAGGACTAGCGGGAGGGGGCCAAGAGACCCAGTACTTC
TRBV5-4	TRBJ2-3	TRBD2	-	CASGLAGSTDTQYF	TGTGCCAGCGGACTAGCGGGAAGCACAGATACGCAGTATTTT
TRBV25-1	TRBJ2-7	-	-	CASSAPHYAGTYEQYF	TGTGCCAGCAGTGCCCCCCACTACGCGGGAACCTACGAGCAGTACTTC
TRBV7-9	TRBJ1-2	-	once	CASREGGIYGYTF	TGTGCCAGCAGGGAGGGGGGCATCTATGGCTACACCTTC
TRBV19	TRBJ1-6	-	-	CASSPSLVPPLHF	TGTGCCAGTAGCCCTAGTCTGGTGCCACCCCTCCACTTT
TRBV6-5	TRBJ1-2	-	-	CASSYSGLRGYTF	TGTGCCAGCAGTTACTCCGGACTTCGTGGCTACACCTTC
TRBV11-2	TRBJ2-7	-	-	CASSLSTFYEQYF	TGTGCCAGCAGCCTTTCGACCTTCTACGAGCAGTACTTC
TRBV4-1	TRBJ2-7	TRBD1	-	CASSQDPGTVSYEQYF	TGCGCCAGCAGCCAAGATCCCGGGACAGTATCCTACGAGCAGTACTTC
TRBV5-6	TRBJ2-7	-	-	CASSVGNSVLYEQYF	TGTGCCAGCAGCGTAGGAAATTCGGTCCTCTACGAGCAGTACTTC
TRBV7-2	TRBJ2-7	TRBD1	-	CASSLGQTQYEQYF	TGTGCCAGCAGCCTGGGACAGACTCAATACGAGCAGTACTTC
TRBV5-6	TRBJ2-7	TRBD1	once	CASSPGGLEQYF	TGTGCCAGCAGCCCAGGGGGCCTCGAGCAGTACTTC
TRBV2	TRBJ2-7	-	-	CASSRPDAYEQYF	TGTGCCAGCAGCCGACCAGACGCCTACGAGCAGTACTTC
TRBV2	TRBJ2-3	TRBD2	once	CASSEGGGSTDTQYF	TGTGCCAGCAGTGAAGGCGGGGGTAGCACAGATACGCAGTATTTT
TRBV9	TRBJ2-1	TRBD1	-	CASSGPRDRDNNEQFF	TGTGCCAGCAGCGGGCCGAGGGACAGGGACAACAATGAGCAGTTCTTC
TRBV28	TRBJ1-4	TRBD1	-	CASTLSPGTGNEKLFF	TGTGCCAGCACCCTCTCGCCCGGGACAGGCAATGAAAAACTGTTTTTT
TRBV18	TRBJ2-5	-	once	CASSPLAQETQYF	TGTGCCAGCTCACCATTGGCGCAAGAGACCCAGTACTTC
TRBV2	TRBJ2-5	-	once	CASSDPTYQDEETQYF	TGTGCCAGCAGTGACCCCACCTATCAGGACGAAGAGACCCAGTACTTC
TRBV9	TRBJ1-4	-	-	CASSVGGGTNEKLFF	TGTGCCAGCAGCGTAGGGGGAGGGACTAATGAAAAACTGTTTTTT
TRBV5-4	TRBJ2-3	-	-	CASSLPGAFPSTDTQYF	TGTGCCAGCAGCTTGCCGGGGGCCTTTCCTAGCACAGATACGCAGTATTTT
TRBV6-5	TRBJ1-5	-	-	CASSYSQGYQPQHF	TGTGCCAGCAGTTACTCGCAGGGTTATCAGCCCCAGCATTTT
TRBV2	TRBJ1-5	-	once	CASSEMGFEGQPQHF	TGTGCCAGCAGTGAAATGGGGTTCGAAGGTCAGCCCCAGCATTTT
TRBV6-4	TRBJ2-1	-	-	CASSDPSGSNEQFF	TGTGCCAGCAGTGACCCGTCAGGGAGTAATGAGCAGTTCTTC
TRBV19	TRBJ2-1	-	-	CASSNLYNEQFF	TGTGCCAGTAGCAACTTATACAATGAGCAGTTCTTC
TRBV5-6	TRBJ2-5	-	-	CASSLSTEETQYF	TGTGCCAGCAGCTTATCGACAGAAGAGACCCAGTACTTC
TRBV19	TRBJ1-5	-	-	CASSIGPSQPQHF	TGTGCCAGTAGTATAGGGCCCTCTCAGCCCCAGCATTTT
TRBV28	TRBJ1-5	-	once	CASSSSGNYQPQHF	TGTGCCAGCAGTTCATCAGGGAATTATCAGCCCCAGCATTTT